A single sample gave rise to the 14 T cell receptor beta chains below, sequenced in a study of blood T cell repertoires in COVID-19 (dated by TCRdb to 2018 to 2021). Library creation used the immunoSEQ multiplex PCR assay. TCRdb stores this immuneACCESS table with in-frame sequences only. Part of the clones is absent; in the studies checked, under half of the shortfall reflects unresolved V genes, and no reason is known for the rest. The sample has over 70,000 clones on record, 60% to 85% of them singletons. The ten largest clones take up roughly 50% of the sample. The sample taken for sequencing was peripheral blood. Receptors were obtained from a human donor in a cohort sampled during active COVID-19.

This clone appeared a few times. The chain employs TRBV30 and TRBJ2-7; D remains ambiguous. The CDR3 has 12 amino acids. CDR1 GTSNPN and CDR2 SVGIG come from the germline V gene (reference sequence). Trimming shortened V by 0 bases and J by 3 bases, and 6 bases separated the two germline ends. Here the CDR3 DNA reads TGTGCCTGGAGTGTCCAGTTCTACGAGCAGTACTTC. Translating it yields CAWSVQFYEQYF.

This clone was detected only a few times. This chain uses TRBV2 with TRBJ2-7; 10 nucleotides match TRBD2. In germline, CDR1 is SNHLY, CDR2 FYNNEI. J gave up 3 bases and V 5 bases, and 7 bases lay outside the gene matches. This CDR3 comprises 15 residues. In nucleotides, the CDR3 is TGTGCCAGCAGTTCAAGCGGGAGGGAGTTCTACGAGCAGTACTTC. It codes for CASSSSGREFYEQYF.

This clone has a handful of counts. CDR3 bases: TGTGCCAGCAGTCTTAAACGGGGTGGCAATCAGCCCCAGCATTTT. This sequence encodes CASSLKRGGNQPQHF. The chain recombines TRBV27 with TRBJ1-5; D not resolved. Deletions cut 5 bases from V and 2 bases from J, with 13 bases between. There are 15 residues in the CDR3. Germline V gene lookup returns CDR1 MNHEY and CDR2 SMNVEV (reference sequence).

The CDR3 sequence: CASSQDPTSGRLYEQYF. The CDR3 DNA sequence: TGTGCCAGCAGCCAAGATCCTACTAGCGGGAGATTATACGAGCAGTACTTC. The rearrangement links TRBV4-2 to TRBJ2-7, with TRBD2 identical over 11 bases. This CDR3 is 17 amino acids long. Germline V lookup: CDR1 LGHNA, CDR2 YNFKEQ. The ends lost 0 bases at V and 4 bases at J; junction bases unmatched: 8.

Only one count was recorded for this clone. The rearrangement joins TRBV11-3 to TRBJ2-1; 10 bases are shared with TRBD2. The V gene's germline CDR1 is SGHNT and CDR2 YENEEA. V was pared by 6 bases and J by 6 bases, with 8 bases of the junction left unmatched. This CDR3 has 15 residues. CDR3 region: CASRQREGGVNEQFF. Written as DNA, the CDR3 is TGTGCCAGCAGGCAGCGGGAGGGTGGTGTCAATGAGCAGTTCTTC.

This chain connects TRBV20-1 to TRBJ2-7; 7 bases agree with TRBD2. Germline V gene lookup returns CDR1 DFQATT and CDR2 SNEGSKA (reference sequence). This CDR3 has 15 residues. V shed 3 bases, J shed 4 bases, and the junction held 12 bases outside the gene matches. CDR3: CSASWAGLNVYEQYF. The CDR3 DNA sequence: TGCAGTGCTAGTTGGGCGGGACTAAACGTGTACGAGCAGTACTTC.

The chain recombines TRBV2 with TRBJ1-2; TRBD1 agrees at 10 bases. After removal of 6 bases from V and 5 bases from J, the junction contained 9 bases not matched to a gene. The CDR3 covers 15 residues. Germline V gene lookup returns CDR1 SNHLY and CDR2 FYNNEI. DNA for the CDR3: TGTGCCAGCAGCAAGGGGACAGGGGTACCATATGGCTACACCTTC. Encoded protein: CASSKGTGVPYGYTF.

The J gene is TRBJ1-5, the V gene TRBV19; no clear D. Trimming stripped 7 bases from V and 3 bases from J, with 19 bases between. Per the germline V gene, CDR1 is LNHDA and CDR2 is SQIVND (reference sequence). This CDR3 has 16 residues. The DNA for the CDR3 is TGTGCCAGTACCCAATATAATCCGAGAGTCAATCAGCCCCAGCATTTT. Translation: CASTQYNPRVNQPQHF. The variable domain in full, completed from reference TRBV19 and TRBJ1-5, reads DGGITQSPKYLFRKEGQNVTLSCEQNLNHDAMYWYRQDPGQGLRLIYYSQIVNDFQKGDIAEGYSVSREKKESFPLTVTSAQKNPTAFYLCASTQYNPRVNQPQHFGDGTRLSIL.

The chain recombines TRBV6-5 with TRBJ2-3; possibly TRBD1 for D (7 bases). The CDR3 totals 16 residues. Trimming cost V 0 bases and J 1 base, with 11 bases left between them. In germline, CDR1 is MNHEY, CDR2 SVGAGI. The CDR3 spells CASSYSGRGGTDTQYF. CDR3 coding DNA: TGTGCCAGCAGTTACTCAGGCAGGGGGGGCACAGATACGCAGTATTTT.

The gene calls are TRBV28 and TRBJ2-2; D perhaps matches TRBD2 (7 bases). From germline, CDR1 is MDHEN and CDR2 SYDVKM. The CDR3 runs 13 residues. Trimming took 8 bases from V and 6 from J, leaving 13 bases between them. The CDR3 loop is CASLRGGAGELFF. The CDR3, as DNA: TGTGCCAGCTTGAGGGGGGGTGCCGGGGAGCTGTTTTTT.

The V gene is TRBV28, the J gene TRBJ1-2; TRBD1 agrees at 7 bases. J gave up 11 bases and V 5 bases, and 14 bases lay outside the gene matches. CDR3 size: 14 residues. Germline CDR1 and CDR2: MDHEN and SYDVKM. CDR3 in DNA: TGTGCCAGCAGTAACCGACAGGGCTTGGGGTTGTACACCTTC. This codes for CASSNRQGLGLYTF.

This chain uses TRBV6-2 or TRBV6-3 with TRBJ1-6, with TRBD1 matching over 8 bases. Germline V CDR1 and CDR2: MNHEY, SVGEGT. The CDR3 sequence is 15 residues long. Trimming removed 5 bases from V and 8 bases from J; junction bases left unmatched: 8. The CDR3 reads CASSGTGVGDSPLHF. CDR3 DNA sequence: TGTGCCAGCAGTGGGACAGGTGTAGGAGATTCACCCCTCCACTTT.

The rearrangement links TRBV11-1 to TRBJ1-1; D remains unclear. Trimming stripped 5 bases from V and 4 bases from J, with 14 bases between. The CDR3 consists of 14 residues. Germline values: CDR1 SGHAT, CDR2 FQDESV (reference sequence). The CDR3 protein is CASSQREGFTEAFF. CDR3 bases: TGTGCCAGCAGCCAAAGGGAGGGTTTCACTGAAGCTTTCTTT.

The chain employs TRBV5-1 and TRBJ2-7; a possible D gene is TRBD1 (6 bases). Germline V lookup: CDR1 SGHRS, CDR2 YFSETQ. The germline V and J ends were trimmed by 4 bases and 2 bases, with 13 bases remaining between them. This CDR3 comprises 14 residues. CDR3 bases: TGCGCCAGCAGCGGACGGGACACCACCTACGAGCAGTACTTC. This encodes CASSGRDTTYEQYF. Combining the CDR3 with reference TRBV5-1 and TRBJ2-7 gives the whole variable domain KAGVTQTPRYLIKTRGQQVTLSCSPISGHRSVSWYQQTPGQGLQFLFEYFSETQRNKGNFPGRFSGRQFSNSRSEMNVSTLELGDSALYLCASSGRDTTYEQYFGPGTRLTVT.